One sample yielded the 17 T cell receptor beta chains listed below, sequenced in a study of T-cell reconstitution after alpha-beta-depleted transplantation in children. A library of TCRbeta sequences, prepared with unique molecular identifiers, was generated. A single record per CDR3 protein comes from TCRdb applying MiXCR to the PCR reads. There are around 490,000 distinct CDR3 sequences in the sample; more than 9.5% occur only once, and 14% lies in the top ten. This sample comprised PBMCs, mostly from graft donor cells, obtained 180 days after TCRalphabeta/CD19-depleted stem cell transplant. The receptors stem from a female patient between 2 and 15 years old who had a stem cell transplant for aplastic anemia, so the T cells may come from the graft donor.

The chain has TRBV4-3 and TRBJ2-1; D may be TRBD1 (8 bases). Looked up from germline, CDR1 is LGHNA and CDR2 is YSLEER. This CDR3 region has 19 residues. V lost 2 bases to trimming and J lost 1 base, with 21 bases between them. The CDR3 here is CASSQYRGGLTWSYNEQFF. CDR3 sequence (DNA): TGCGCCAGCAGCCAATACAGGGGGGGCTTGACCTGGTCCTACAATGAGCAGTTCTTC.

This clonotype showed up just a few times. The chain carries TRBV7-2 and TRBJ2-3; 8 positions agree with TRBD2. CDR3 length equals 17 residues. Looked up from germline, CDR1 is SGHTA and CDR2 is FQGNSA. V shed 5 bases and J 6 bases; nucleotides not matched to a gene: 16. The CDR3 here is CASSLGLAPRRSDTQYF. Written as DNA, the CDR3 is TGTGCCAGCAGCCTAGGACTAGCCCCAAGAAGGTCGGATACGCAGTATTTT.

At least ten counts were recorded for this clonotype. This chain links TRBV4-3 with TRBJ2-1; 7 bases are shared with TRBD2. CDR3 length: 15 amino acids. J was trimmed by 4 bases and V by 1 base; bases with no gene match: 4. The germline gives CDR1 LGHNA, CDR2 YSLEER. The CDR3 region is CASSQAPGLYNEQFF. The CDR3 DNA reads TGCGCCAGCAGCCAAGCCCCGGGACTATACAATGAGCAGTTCTTC.

This clonotype has a handful of counts. The J gene is TRBJ2-2, the V gene TRBV7-9; D may correspond to TRBD1 or TRBD2 (5 bases each). Germline loops: CDR1 SEHNR, CDR2 FQNEAQ (reference sequence). With 6 bases removed from V and 1 base from J, the gap between germline ends came to 12 bases. The CDR3 totals 15 residues. This CDR3 is CASRPGGQNTGELFF. CDR3 nucleotide sequence: TGTGCCAGCAGGCCCGGAGGACAGAACACCGGGGAGCTGTTTTTT.

The chain recombines TRBV14 with TRBJ2-2; D is perhaps TRBD1 or TRBD2 (5 bases each). Germline lookup yields CDR1 SGHDN and CDR2 FVKESK. V was shortened by 0 bases and J by 5 bases, with 16 bases between the two germline ends. The CDR3 is 17 amino acids. The CDR3 sequence: CASSQDGRGAETGELFF. The CDR3 coding sequence is TGTGCCAGCAGCCAAGATGGGCGAGGGGCGGAGACCGGGGAGCTGTTTTTT.

This clonotype was seen repeatedly, ten times or more. The chain's CDR3 is CASSLGSGFQETQYF. CDR3 DNA: TGCGCCAGCAGCTTGGGCTCAGGATTCCAAGAGACCCAGTACTTC. The J gene is TRBJ2-5, the V gene TRBV5-1, with no clear D. The CDR3 loop spans 15 amino acids. Germline-derived CDR1 and CDR2 are SGHRS and YFSETQ. V was pared by 0 bases and J by 1 base, with 10 bases between.

This clonotype appeared many times. The V gene is TRBV4-3, the J gene TRBJ2-7, with a tentative D call TRBD2 (6 bases). The CDR3 loop spans 15 amino acids. The V gene lost 5 bases and the J gene lost 4 bases, with 18 bases spanning the gap. Looked up from germline, CDR1 is LGHNA and CDR2 is YSLEER. In DNA form, the CDR3 reads TGCGCCAGCAGCTTCGGGACTGGAGGTCTGTACGAGCAGTACTTC. Encoded protein: CASSFGTGGLYEQYF.

The sample holds a few counts of this clonotype. The chain couples TRBV20-1 to TRBJ2-3; D may be TRBD1 (6 bases). Trimming took 3 bases from V and 0 from J, leaving 13 bases between them. The germline gives CDR1 DFQATT, CDR2 SNEGSKA (reference sequence). The CDR3 covers 15 residues. This chain's CDR3 is CSASQGHYSTDTQYF. The CDR3 DNA is TGCAGTGCTAGTCAGGGACACTATAGCACAGATACGCAGTATTTT.

V usage is TRBV7-2 and J usage is TRBJ2-1; TRBD2 agrees at 8 bases. Germline-derived CDR1 and CDR2 are SGHTA and FQGNSA. The CDR3 totals 16 residues. Trimming took 1 base from V and 6 from J; bases not matched to a gene: 8. CDR3 in DNA: TGTGCCAGCAGCTTAGGGGGGGCGGGGGGACCCAATGAGCAGTTCTTC. It is translated as CASSLGGAGGPNEQFF.

In its sample, this clonotype was seen many times. The rearrangement uses TRBV4-3 and TRBJ2-1, with 14 bases identical to TRBD2. The CDR3 covers 16 residues. The germline gives CDR1 LGHNA, CDR2 YSLEER. Germline trimming cut 4 bases from V and 6 bases from J; bases unmatched to any gene: 5. The DNA for the CDR3 is TGCGCCAGCAGCCCCCATGGACTAGCGGGAGGCAATGAGCAGTTCTTC. This encodes CASSPHGLAGGNEQFF.

This clonotype came up a few times. This chain joins TRBV11-3 and TRBJ2-1, with D possibly being TRBD2 (6 bases). Trimming cost V 3 bases and J 8 bases, with 17 bases left between them. The CDR3 loop spans 15 amino acids. Germline CDR1 is SGHNT and CDR2 is YENEEA. The CDR3 coding sequence is TGTGCCAGCAGCTTCGGGACTGTAGCGTGGTATGAGCAGTTCTTC. It translates to CASSFGTVAWYEQFF.

The chain uses TRBV29-1 and TRBJ2-6, with 9 nucleotides matching TRBD1. The junction had 15 bases not matched to a gene; V was cut back by 5 bases and J by 1 base. Germline V gene data show CDR1 as SQVTM and CDR2 as ANQGSEA. The length of the CDR3 is 19 residues. The CDR3 here is CSVLPRTGATPSGANVLTF. CDR3 coding DNA: TGCAGCGTTTTACCCCGGACAGGGGCCACCCCATCTGGGGCCAACGTCCTGACTTTC. The variable domain in full, completed from reference TRBV29-1 and TRBJ2-6, reads SAVISQKPSRDICQRGTSLTIQCQVDSQVTMMFWYRQQPGQSLTLIATANQGSEATYESGFVIDKFPISRPNLTFSTLTVSNMSPEDSSIYLCSVLPRTGATPSGANVLTFGAGSRLTVL.

Only a few counts were recorded for this clonotype. This chain joins TRBV7-2 and TRBJ1-2; 9 nucleotides align to TRBD1. The trim removed 1 base at V and 8 bases at J, leaving 5 bases unmatched. CDR1 and CDR2 (germline): SGHTA, FQGNSA. The CDR3 contains 14 residues. In DNA form, the CDR3 reads TGTGCCAGCAGCTTAGGACAGGGGGGAGGAGGCTACACCTTC. This sequence encodes CASSLGQGGGGYTF.

The sample holds a few counts of this clonotype. As DNA, the CDR3 is TGTGCCACCAGCAGAGATCTAGGGGGCTACGAGCAGTACGTC. Translation: CATSRDLGGYEQYV. The chain carries TRBV15 and TRBJ2-7, with D perhaps matching TRBD1 (6 bases). Germline CDR1 LNHNV, CDR2 YYDKDF (reference sequence). V was clipped by 0 bases and J by 3 bases, with 9 bases between them. This CDR3 contains 14 residues.

This clonotype was found a few times. This sequence joins TRBV21-1 and TRBJ2-7. TRBV21-1 is described as a pseudogene. The CDR3 contains 15 residues. The CDR3 reads CASRQNGGISYEQYF. The DNA for the CDR3 is TGTGCCAGCAGACAGAACGGGGGGATCTCCTACGAGCAGTACTTC.

This chain links TRBV19 with TRBJ1-5; D gene ambiguous. V lost 3 bases, J lost 2 bases, and 5 bases lay in between. The germline CDR1 and CDR2 sequences are LNHDA and SQIVND (reference sequence). The CDR3 contains 13 residues. The CDR3 DNA reads TGTGCCAGTAGTATCTCGGGCAATCAGCCCCAGCATTTT. Its translation is CASSISGNQPQHF.

Only a few counts were recorded for this clonotype. This sequence joins TRBV24-1 and TRBJ2-2; D may correspond to TRBD1 or TRBD2 (6 bases each). Per the germline V gene, CDR1 is KGHDR and CDR2 is SFDVKD. The CDR3 sequence is 15 residues long. With 11 bases removed from V and 3 bases from J, the gap between germline ends came to 18 bases. The CDR3 nucleotides are TGTGCCAGCGGGGCTACAGGGTGGGACACCGGGGAGCTGTTTTTT. The encoded protein is CASGATGWDTGELFF.